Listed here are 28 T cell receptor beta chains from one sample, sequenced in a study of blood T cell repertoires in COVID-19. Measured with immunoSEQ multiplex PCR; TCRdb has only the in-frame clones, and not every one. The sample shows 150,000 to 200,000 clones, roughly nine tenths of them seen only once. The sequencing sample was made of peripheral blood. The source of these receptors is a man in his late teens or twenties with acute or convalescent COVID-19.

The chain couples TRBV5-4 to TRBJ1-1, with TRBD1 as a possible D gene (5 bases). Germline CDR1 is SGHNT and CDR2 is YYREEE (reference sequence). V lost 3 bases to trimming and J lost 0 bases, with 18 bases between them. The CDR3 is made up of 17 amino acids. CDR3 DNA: TGTGCCAGCAGCTACGAACAGGCGGACATCATGAACACTGAAGCTTTCTTT. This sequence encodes CASSYEQADIMNTEAFF.

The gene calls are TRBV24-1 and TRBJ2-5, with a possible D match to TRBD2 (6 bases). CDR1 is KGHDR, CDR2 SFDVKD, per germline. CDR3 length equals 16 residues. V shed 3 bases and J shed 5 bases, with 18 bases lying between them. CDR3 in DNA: TGTGCCACCAGTGATCCGAACCCCACTAGCATCGAGACCCAGTACTTC. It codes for CATSDPNPTSIETQYF.

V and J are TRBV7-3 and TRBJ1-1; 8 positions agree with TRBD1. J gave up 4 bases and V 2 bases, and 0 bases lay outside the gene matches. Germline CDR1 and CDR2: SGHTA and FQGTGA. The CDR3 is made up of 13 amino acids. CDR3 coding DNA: TGTGCCAGCAGCTTAGACAGGGGCACTGAAGCTTTCTTT. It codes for CASSLDRGTEAFF.

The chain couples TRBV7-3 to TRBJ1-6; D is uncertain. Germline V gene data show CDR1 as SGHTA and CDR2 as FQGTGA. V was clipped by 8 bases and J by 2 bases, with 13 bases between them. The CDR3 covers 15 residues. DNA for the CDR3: TGTGCCAGCCTAATGGAGGTGCCCTATAATTCACCCCTCCACTTT. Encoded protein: CASLMEVPYNSPLHF.

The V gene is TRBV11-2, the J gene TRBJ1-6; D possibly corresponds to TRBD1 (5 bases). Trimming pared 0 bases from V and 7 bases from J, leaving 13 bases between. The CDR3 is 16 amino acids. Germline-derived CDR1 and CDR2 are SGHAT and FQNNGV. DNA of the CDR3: TGTGCCAGCAGCTTAGAGGGGGGGACGGGGAATTCACCCCTCCACTTT. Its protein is CASSLEGGTGNSPLHF.

The CDR3 spells CASRPDRDAGYTF. The CDR3 nucleotides are TGCGCCAGCAGACCCGACAGGGACGCTGGCTACACCTTC. This chain links TRBV5-1 with TRBJ1-2; 7 bases are a match to TRBD1. In germline, CDR1 is SGHRS, CDR2 YFSETQ. Trimming cost V 5 bases and J 7 bases; bases outside gene matches: 8. CDR3 size: 13 residues.

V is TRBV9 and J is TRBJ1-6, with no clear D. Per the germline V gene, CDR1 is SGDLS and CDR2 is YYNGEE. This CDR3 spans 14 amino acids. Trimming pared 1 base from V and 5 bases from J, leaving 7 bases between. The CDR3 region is CASSVSPDNSPLHF. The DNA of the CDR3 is TGTGCCAGCAGCGTATCTCCGGATAATTCACCCCTCCACTTT.

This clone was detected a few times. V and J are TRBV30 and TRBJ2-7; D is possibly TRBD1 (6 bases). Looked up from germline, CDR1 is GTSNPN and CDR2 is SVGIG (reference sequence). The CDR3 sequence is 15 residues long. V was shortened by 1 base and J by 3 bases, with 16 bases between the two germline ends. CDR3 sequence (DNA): TGTGCCTGGAGTGGCTACAGGGTCGATAACTACGAGCAGTACTTC. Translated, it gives CAWSGYRVDNYEQYF.

In DNA, the CDR3 is TGCGCCAGCAGCTTGGGGGCCCGACAGTTGAACACTGAAGCTTTCTTT. Its protein product is CASSLGARQLNTEAFF. The chain has TRBV5-1 and TRBJ1-1; tentatively, D is TRBD1 (5 bases). This CDR3 contains 16 residues. Germline CDR1 SGHRS, CDR2 YFSETQ. Trimming removed 0 bases at V and 0 bases at J, with 12 bases between. The whole variable domain, filled in from reference TRBV5-1 and TRBJ1-1, reads KAGVTQTPRYLIKTRGQQVTLSCSPISGHRSVSWYQQTPGQGLQFLFEYFSETQRNKGNFPGRFSGRQFSNSRSEMNVSTLELGDSALYLCASSLGARQLNTEAFFGQGTRLTVV.

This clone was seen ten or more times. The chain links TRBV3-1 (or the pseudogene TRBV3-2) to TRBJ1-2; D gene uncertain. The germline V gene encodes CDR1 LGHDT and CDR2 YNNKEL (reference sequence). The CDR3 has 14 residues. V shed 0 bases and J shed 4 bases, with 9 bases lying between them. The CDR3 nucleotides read TGTGCCAGCAGCCAAGATCACTCCTTCTATGGCTACACCTTC. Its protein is CASSQDHSFYGYTF.

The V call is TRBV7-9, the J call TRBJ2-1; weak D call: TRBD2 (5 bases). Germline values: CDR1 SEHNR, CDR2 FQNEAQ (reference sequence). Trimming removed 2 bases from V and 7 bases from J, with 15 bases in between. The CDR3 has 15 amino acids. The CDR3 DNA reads TGTGCCAGCAGCTTATATTCGGGCGGGCAAAATGAGCAGTTCTTC. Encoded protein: CASSLYSGGQNEQFF. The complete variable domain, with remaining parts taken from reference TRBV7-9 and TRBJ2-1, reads DTGVSQNPRHKITKRGQNVTFRCDPISEHNRLYWYRQTLGQGPEFLTYFQNEAQLEKSRLLSDRFSAERPKGSFSTLEIQRTEQGDSAMYLCASSLYSGGQNEQFFGPGTRLTVL.

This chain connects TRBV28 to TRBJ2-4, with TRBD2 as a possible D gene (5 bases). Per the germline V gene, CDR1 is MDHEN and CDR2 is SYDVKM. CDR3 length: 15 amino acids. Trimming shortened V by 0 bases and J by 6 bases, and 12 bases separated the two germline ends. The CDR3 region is CASSLWEDPINIQYF. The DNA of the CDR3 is TGTGCCAGCAGTTTATGGGAGGACCCGATAAACATTCAGTACTTC. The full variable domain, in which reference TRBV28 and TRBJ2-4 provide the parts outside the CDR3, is DVKVTQSSRYLVKRTGEKVFLECVQDMDHENMFWYRQDPGLGLRLIYFSYDVKMKEKGDIPEGYSVSREKKERFSLILESASTNQTSMYLCASSLWEDPINIQYFGAGTRLSVL.

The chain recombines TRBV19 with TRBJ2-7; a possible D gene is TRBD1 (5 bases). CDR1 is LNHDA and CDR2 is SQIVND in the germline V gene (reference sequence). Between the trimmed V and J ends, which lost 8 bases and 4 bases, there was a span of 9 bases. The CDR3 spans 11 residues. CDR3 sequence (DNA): TGTGCCAGTCAACAGGAATACGAGCAGTACGTC. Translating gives CASQQEYEQYV.

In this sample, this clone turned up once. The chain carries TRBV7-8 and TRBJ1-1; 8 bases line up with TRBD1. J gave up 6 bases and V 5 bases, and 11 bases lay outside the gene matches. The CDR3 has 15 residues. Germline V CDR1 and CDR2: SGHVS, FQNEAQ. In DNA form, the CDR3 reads TGTGCCAGCAGCCTCAGGGGGCGCGGGGTCCCTGAAGCTTTCTTT. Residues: CASSLRGRGVPEAFF.

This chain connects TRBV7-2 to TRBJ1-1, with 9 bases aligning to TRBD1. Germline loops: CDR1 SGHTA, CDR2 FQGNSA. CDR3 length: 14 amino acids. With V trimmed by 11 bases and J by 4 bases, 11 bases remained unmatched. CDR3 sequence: CAGQQGALITEAFF. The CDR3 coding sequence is TGTGCCGGACAACAGGGGGCGTTGATCACTGAAGCTTTCTTT.

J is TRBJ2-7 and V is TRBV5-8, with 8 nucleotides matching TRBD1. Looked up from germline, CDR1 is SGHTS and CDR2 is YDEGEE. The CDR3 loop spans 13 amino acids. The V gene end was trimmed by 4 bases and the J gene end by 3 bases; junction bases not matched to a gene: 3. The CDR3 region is CASSRGQDYEQYF. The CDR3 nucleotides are TGTGCCAGCAGCCGGGGACAGGACTACGAGCAGTACTTC.

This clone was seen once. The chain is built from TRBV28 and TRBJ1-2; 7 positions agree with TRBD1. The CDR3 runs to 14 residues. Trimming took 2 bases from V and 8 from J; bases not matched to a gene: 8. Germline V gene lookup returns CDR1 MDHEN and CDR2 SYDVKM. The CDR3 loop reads CASSLRVGGEGYTF. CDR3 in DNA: TGTGCCAGCAGTTTACGTGTAGGGGGCGAAGGCTACACCTTC.

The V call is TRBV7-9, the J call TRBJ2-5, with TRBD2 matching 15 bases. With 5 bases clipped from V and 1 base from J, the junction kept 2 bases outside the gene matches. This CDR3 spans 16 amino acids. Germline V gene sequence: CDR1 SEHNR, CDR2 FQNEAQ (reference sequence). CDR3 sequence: CASSPGLAGGQETQYF. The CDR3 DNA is TGTGCCAGCAGCCCGGGACTAGCGGGGGGCCAAGAGACCCAGTACTTC.

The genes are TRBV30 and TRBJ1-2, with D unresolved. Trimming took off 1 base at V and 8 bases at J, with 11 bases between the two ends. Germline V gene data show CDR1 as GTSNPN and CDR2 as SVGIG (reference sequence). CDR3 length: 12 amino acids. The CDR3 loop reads CAWSAFVQGYTF. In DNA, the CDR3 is TGTGCCTGGAGTGCCTTCGTGCAGGGCTACACCTTC. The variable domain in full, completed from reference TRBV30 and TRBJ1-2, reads SQTIHQWPATLVQPVGSPLSLECTVEGTSNPNLYWYRQAAGRGLQLLFYSVGIGQISSEVPQNLSASRPQDRQFILSSKKLLLSDSGFYLCAWSAFVQGYTFGSGTRLTVV.

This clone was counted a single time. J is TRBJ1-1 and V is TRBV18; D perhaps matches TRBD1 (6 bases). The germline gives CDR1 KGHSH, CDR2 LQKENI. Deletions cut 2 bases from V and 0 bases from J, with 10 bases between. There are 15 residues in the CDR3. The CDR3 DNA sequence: TGTGCCAGCTCACCAACAGGGACAATGAACACTGAAGCTTTCTTT. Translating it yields CASSPTGTMNTEAFF.

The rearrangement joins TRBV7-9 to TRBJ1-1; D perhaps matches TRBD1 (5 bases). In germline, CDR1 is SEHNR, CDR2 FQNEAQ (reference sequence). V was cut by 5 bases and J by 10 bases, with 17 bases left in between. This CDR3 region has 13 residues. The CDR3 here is CASSRGAASGAFF. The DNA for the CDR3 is TGTGCCAGCAGCCGTGGGGCAGCTAGCGGAGCTTTCTTT.

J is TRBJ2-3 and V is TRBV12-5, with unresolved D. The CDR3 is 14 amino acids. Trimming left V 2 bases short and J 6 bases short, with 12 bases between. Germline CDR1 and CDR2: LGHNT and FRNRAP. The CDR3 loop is CASGLNSGVDTQYF. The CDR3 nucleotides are TGTGCTAGTGGTTTGAATTCGGGTGTGGATACGCAGTATTTT. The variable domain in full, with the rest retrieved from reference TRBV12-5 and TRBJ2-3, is DARVTQTPRHKVTEMGQEVTMRCQPILGHNTVFWYRQTMMQGLELLAYFRNRAPLDDSGMPKDRFSAEMPDATLATLKIQPSEPRDSAVYFCASGLNSGVDTQYFGPGTRLTVL.

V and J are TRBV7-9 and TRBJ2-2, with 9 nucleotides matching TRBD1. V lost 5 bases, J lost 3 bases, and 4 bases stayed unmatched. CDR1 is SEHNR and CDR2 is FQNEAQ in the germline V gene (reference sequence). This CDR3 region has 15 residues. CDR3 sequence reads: CASSLRDRDTGELFF. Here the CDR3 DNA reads TGTGCCAGCAGCCTCCGGGACAGGGACACCGGGGAGCTGTTTTTT. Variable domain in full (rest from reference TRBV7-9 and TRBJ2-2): DTGVSQNPRHKITKRGQNVTFRCDPISEHNRLYWYRQTLGQGPEFLTYFQNEAQLEKSRLLSDRFSAERPKGSFSTLEIQRTEQGDSAMYLCASSLRDRDTGELFFGEGSRLTVL.

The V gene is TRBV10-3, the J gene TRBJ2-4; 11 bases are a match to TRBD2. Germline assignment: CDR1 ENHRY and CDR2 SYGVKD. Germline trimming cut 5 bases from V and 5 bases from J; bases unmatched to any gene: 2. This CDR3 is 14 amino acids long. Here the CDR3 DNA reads TGTGCCATCAGTAAGGGACTAGCGGAAAACATTCAGTACTTC. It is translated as CAISKGLAENIQYF.

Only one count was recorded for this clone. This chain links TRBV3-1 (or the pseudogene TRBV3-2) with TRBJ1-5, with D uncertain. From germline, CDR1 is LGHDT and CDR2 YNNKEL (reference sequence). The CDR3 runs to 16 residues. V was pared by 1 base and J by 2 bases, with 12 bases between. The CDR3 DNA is TGTGCCAGCAGCCAAGGGGCCTTCATGGGCAATCAGCCCCAGCATTTT. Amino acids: CASSQGAFMGNQPQHF.

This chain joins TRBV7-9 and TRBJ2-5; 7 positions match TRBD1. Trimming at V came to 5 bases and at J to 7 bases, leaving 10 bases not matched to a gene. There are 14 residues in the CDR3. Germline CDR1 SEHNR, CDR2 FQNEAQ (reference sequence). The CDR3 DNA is TGTGCCAGCAGCGTTGGACAGGCCAGAGCGACCCAGTACTTC. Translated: CASSVGQARATQYF.

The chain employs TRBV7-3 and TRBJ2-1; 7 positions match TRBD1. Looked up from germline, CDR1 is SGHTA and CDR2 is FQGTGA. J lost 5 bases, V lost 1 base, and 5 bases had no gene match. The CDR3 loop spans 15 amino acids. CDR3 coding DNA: TGTGCCAGCAGCTTAATTATGGGACAGAACAATGAGCAGTTCTTC. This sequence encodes CASSLIMGQNNEQFF.

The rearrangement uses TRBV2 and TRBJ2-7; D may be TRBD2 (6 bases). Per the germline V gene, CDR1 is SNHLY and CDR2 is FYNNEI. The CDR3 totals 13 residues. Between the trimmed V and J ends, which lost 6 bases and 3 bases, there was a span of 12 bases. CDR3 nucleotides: TGTGCCAGCAGCAGACTAGGGAACTACGAGCAGTACTTC. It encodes CASSRLGNYEQYF.